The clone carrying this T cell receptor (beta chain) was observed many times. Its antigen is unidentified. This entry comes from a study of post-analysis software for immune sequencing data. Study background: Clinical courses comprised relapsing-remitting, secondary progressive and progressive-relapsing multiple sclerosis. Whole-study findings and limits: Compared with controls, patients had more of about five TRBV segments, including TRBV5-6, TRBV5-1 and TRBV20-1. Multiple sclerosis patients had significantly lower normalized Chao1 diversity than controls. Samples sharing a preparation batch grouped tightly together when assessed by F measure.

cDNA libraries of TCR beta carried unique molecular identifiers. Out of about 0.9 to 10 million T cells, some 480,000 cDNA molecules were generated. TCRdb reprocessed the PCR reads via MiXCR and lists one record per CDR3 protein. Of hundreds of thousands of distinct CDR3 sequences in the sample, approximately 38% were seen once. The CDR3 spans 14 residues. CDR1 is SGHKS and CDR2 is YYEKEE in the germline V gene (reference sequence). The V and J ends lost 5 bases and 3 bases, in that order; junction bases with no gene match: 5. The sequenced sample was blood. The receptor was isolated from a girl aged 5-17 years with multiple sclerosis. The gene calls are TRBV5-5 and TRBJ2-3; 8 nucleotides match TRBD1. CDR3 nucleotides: TGTGCCAGCAGTTGGACAGGGTCGACAGATACGCAGTATTTT. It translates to CASSWTGSTDTQYF.